Included here is one T cell receptor (beta chain) sequence, with context. Original processing notes: Reference gene primers were amplified, and this amplification served to estimate nucleated cell counts. Some clones are missing from TCRdb's copy, which holds only in-frame ones; the method was immunoSEQ multiplex PCR. V and J calls and clone size are as listed in that table; D and trimming were resolved from the DNA. The profile shows 200,000 to 300,000 clones, 88% of them singletons. Germline CDR1 SGHKS, CDR2 YYEKEE (reference sequence). CDR3 length: 13 residues. Trimming took off 2 bases at V and 4 bases at J, with 9 bases between the two ends. This sample is part of a study of blood T cell repertoires in COVID-19. Participant age was about 18 to 95 years, and participants resided in fewer than 25 US areas. Cohorts were determined from participant-reported clinical history.

The sequenced sample consisted of PBMCs or T cells enriched from blood (not recorded which). The source is a woman between 40 and 50 years old with acute COVID-19. The J gene is TRBJ1-1, the V gene TRBV5-5; D gene unclear. In DNA, the CDR3 is TGTGCCAGCAGCTTAAGCCCGGTCACTGAAGCTTTCTTT. It encodes CASSLSPVTEAFF.